The clone carrying this T cell receptor (beta chain) was observed at least ten times. The record originates from a study of T cells in Graves' hyperthyroidism and ophthalmopathy. TCR beta CDR3 sequences were amplified from RNA transcripts. First-round RT-PCR targeting the TCR CDR3 was performed with the HTBI primer set. Via MiXCR, TCRdb re-called the multiplex PCR reads, giving one row per CDR3 protein. The sample consists of about 350,000 distinct CDR3 sequences, around 14% of them appearing once. Over 18 months, lack of ophthalmopathy progression marked Graves' hyperthyroidism as stable. Hyperthyroidism was newly diagnosed in patients aged 18 to 65 (duration under 2 months). CDR3 length: 19 amino acids. V was clipped by 5 bases and J by 1 base; unmatched bases: 15. CDR1 and CDR2 from the germline V gene are SGHAT and FQNNGV.

The source material was blood. The clonotype originates from a woman aged 30 to 39 with Graves' hyperthyroidism. The V gene is TRBV11-2, the J gene TRBJ2-3, with 10 bases aligning to TRBD2. DNA of the CDR3: TGTGCCAGCAGCCGGGGAGGGCTAGCGGGGGCTCTAGGCACAGATACGCAGTATTTT. Its translation is CASSRGGLAGALGTDTQYF. The entire variable domain, with the rest obtained from reference TRBV11-2 and TRBJ2-3, is as follows: EAGVAQSPRYKIIEKRQSVAFWCNPISGHATLYWYQQILGQGPKLLIQFQNNGVVDDSQLPKDRFSAERLKGVDSTLKIQPAKLEDSAVYLCASSRGGLAGALGTDTQYFGPGTRLTVL.